The sequence of this T cell receptor (beta chain) was determined in a study of cytomegalovirus exposure and HLA in healthy donors. The CDR3 loop spans 15 amino acids. In germline, CDR1 is MNHNS, CDR2 SASEGT. V lost 10 bases and J 2 bases, leaving 21 bases between the germline ends. Primers included in the PCR were 60 Vbeta and 13 Jbeta primers. Measured with immunoSEQ multiplex PCR; TCRdb has only the in-frame clones, and not every one. The repertoire holds approximately 150,000 clones, with around 73% as singletons. General observations from the study: Specific recognition of CMV antigens was confirmed in vitro for three chains (all CMV-associated).

As concerns this clone: As yet, its antigen is unknown.

The TCR originated in a female donor in good health and CMV-seronegative. The source material was PBMCs. The rearrangement joins TRBV6-1 to TRBJ2-7; D is ambiguous. The CDR3 protein is CATVRPAGRTYEQYF. Written as DNA, the CDR3 is TGTGCCACTGTCCGGCCGGCAGGAAGGACCTACGAGCAGTACTTC.